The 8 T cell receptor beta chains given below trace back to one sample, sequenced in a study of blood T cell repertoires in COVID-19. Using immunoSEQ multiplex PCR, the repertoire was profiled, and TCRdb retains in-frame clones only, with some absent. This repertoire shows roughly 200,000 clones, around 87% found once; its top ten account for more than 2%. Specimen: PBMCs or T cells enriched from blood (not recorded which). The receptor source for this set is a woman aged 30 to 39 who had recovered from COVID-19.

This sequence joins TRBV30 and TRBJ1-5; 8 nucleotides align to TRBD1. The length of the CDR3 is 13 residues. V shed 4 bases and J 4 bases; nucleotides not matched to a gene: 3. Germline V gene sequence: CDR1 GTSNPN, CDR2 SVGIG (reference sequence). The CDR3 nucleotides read TGTGCCTGGACAGGGGGCCCTAATCAGCCCCAGCATTTT. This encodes CAWTGGPNQPQHF.

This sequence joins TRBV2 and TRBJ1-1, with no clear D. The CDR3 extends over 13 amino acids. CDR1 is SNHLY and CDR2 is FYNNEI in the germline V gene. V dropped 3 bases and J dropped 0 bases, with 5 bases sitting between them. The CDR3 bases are TGTGCCAGCAGTGAGGAGGTGAACACTGAAGCTTTCTTT. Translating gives CASSEEVNTEAFF.

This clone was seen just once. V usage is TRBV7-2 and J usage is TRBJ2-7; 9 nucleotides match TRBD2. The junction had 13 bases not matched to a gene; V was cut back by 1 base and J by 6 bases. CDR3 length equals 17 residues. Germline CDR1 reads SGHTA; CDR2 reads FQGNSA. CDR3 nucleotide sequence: TGTGCCAGCAGCTTAGTGACTAGCGGTCCCCCTGGGGGCGAGCAGTACTTC. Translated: CASSLVTSGPPGGEQYF.

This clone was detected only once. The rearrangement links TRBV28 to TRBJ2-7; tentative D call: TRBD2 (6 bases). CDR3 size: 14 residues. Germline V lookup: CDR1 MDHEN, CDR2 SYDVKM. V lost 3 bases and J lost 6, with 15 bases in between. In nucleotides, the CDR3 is TGTGCCAGCAGTTTGGGCGGGGTTGAGTCCGAGCAGTACTTC. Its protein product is CASSLGGVESEQYF.

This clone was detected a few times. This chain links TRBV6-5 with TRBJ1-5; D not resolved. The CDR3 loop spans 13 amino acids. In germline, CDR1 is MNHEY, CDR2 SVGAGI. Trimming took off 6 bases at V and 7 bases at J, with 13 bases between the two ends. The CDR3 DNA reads TGTGCCAGCAGCCCCGGAGGCTGGCAGCCCCAGCATTTT. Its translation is CASSPGGWQPQHF.

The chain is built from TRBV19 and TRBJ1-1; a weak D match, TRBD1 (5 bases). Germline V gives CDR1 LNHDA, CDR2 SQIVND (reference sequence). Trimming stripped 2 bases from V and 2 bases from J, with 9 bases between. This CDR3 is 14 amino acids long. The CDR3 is CASSIRGPNTEAFF. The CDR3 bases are TGTGCCAGTAGTATAAGGGGCCCCAACACTGAAGCTTTCTTT.

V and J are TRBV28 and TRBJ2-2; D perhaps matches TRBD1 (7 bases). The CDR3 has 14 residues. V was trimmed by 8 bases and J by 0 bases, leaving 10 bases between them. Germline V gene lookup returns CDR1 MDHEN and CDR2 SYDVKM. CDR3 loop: CASGGTANTGELFF. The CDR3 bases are TGTGCCAGCGGCGGGACAGCGAACACCGGGGAGCTGTTTTTT.

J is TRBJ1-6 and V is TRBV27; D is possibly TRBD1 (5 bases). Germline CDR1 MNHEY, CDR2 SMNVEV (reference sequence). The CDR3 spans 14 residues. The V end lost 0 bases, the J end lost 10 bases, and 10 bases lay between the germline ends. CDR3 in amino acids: CASSLSQGESPLHF. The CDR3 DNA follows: TGTGCCAGCAGTTTATCGCAGGGTGAATCACCCCTCCACTTT.